Listed below are T cell receptor beta chains from one sample, sequenced in a study of cytomegalovirus exposure and HLA in healthy donors. TCRdb's table, derived via immunoSEQ multiplex PCR, lists solely in-frame clones and lacks some. In the table there are some 190,000 clones, 80% of which are singletons. Sample: PBMCs. All receptors derive from a girl under 18 in good health and CMV-seropositive. CDR3s include the opening cysteine and the closing phenylalanine or tryptophan. Each record gives: J gene, clone size, CDR3 length, V gene, D gene, CDR3 DNA, CDR3 protein. D genes are given only for firm matches. Not every row has a clone size; where given, it reads once, few, many or a size class.

J gene: TRBJ2-1; clone size: once; CDR3 length: 12; V gene: TRBV7-2; D gene: NA; CDR3 DNA: TGTGCCAGCAGCCCGGAGGGCTATGAGCAGTTCTTC; CDR3 protein: CASSPEGYEQFF
J gene: TRBJ1-2; clone size: NA; CDR3 length: 13; V gene: TRBV7-2; D gene: NA; CDR3 DNA: TGTGCCAGCAGCAATACAGGGAACTATGGCTACACCTTC; CDR3 protein: CASSNTGNYGYTF
J gene: TRBJ2-5; clone size: NA; CDR3 length: 13; V gene: TRBV18; D gene: NA; CDR3 DNA: TGTGCCAGCTCACCAGACATCCAAGAGACCCAGTACTTC; CDR3 protein: CASSPDIQETQYF
J gene: TRBJ2-1; clone size: NA; CDR3 length: 14; V gene: TRBV5-1; D gene: NA; CDR3 DNA: TGCGCCAGCAGCTTGGGACTAGTACGCAATGAGCAGTTCTTC; CDR3 protein: CASSLGLVRNEQFF
J gene: TRBJ1-5; clone size: NA; CDR3 length: 14; V gene: TRBV2; D gene: TRBD1; CDR3 DNA: TGTGCCAGCAGGGAACAGGGGGGAAGGCAGCCCCAGCATTTT; CDR3 protein: CASREQGGRQPQHF
J gene: TRBJ1-3; clone size: NA; CDR3 length: 13; V gene: TRBV7-8; D gene: TRBD1; CDR3 DNA: TGTGCCAGCAGGGGGGACAGCATTGGCACCATATATTTT; CDR3 protein: CASRGDSIGTIYF
J gene: TRBJ2-1; clone size: few; CDR3 length: 16; V gene: TRBV7-7; D gene: TRBD2; CDR3 DNA: TGTGCTAGCAGCTTATACCCGGGACTAGCGAACAATGAGCAGTTCTTC; CDR3 protein: CASSLYPGLANNEQFF
J gene: TRBJ2-1; clone size: NA; CDR3 length: 16; V gene: TRBV9; D gene: TRBD2; CDR3 DNA: TGTGCCAGCAGCTCAGGAGGGACTAGCGCTATAAATGAGCAGTTCTTC; CDR3 protein: CASSSGGTSAINEQFF
J gene: TRBJ1-4; clone size: few; CDR3 length: 15; V gene: TRBV19; D gene: NA; CDR3 DNA: TGTGCCAGTAGTATCGGGACAAGATTTATGGAAAAACTGTTTTTT; CDR3 protein: CASSIGTRFMEKLFF
J gene: TRBJ2-7; clone size: NA; CDR3 length: 15; V gene: TRBV6-5; D gene: TRBD2; CDR3 DNA: TGTGCCAGCAGTTACACTAGCGGGAGCTCCTACGAGCAGTACTTC; CDR3 protein: CASSYTSGSSYEQYF
J gene: TRBJ2-1; clone size: NA; CDR3 length: 15; V gene: TRBV9; D gene: TRBD2; CDR3 DNA: TGTGCCAGCAGCAACCGACTAGCGGGAGTGGATGAGCAGTTCTTC; CDR3 protein: CASSNRLAGVDEQFF
J gene: TRBJ2-1; clone size: NA; CDR3 length: 14; V gene: TRBV29-1; D gene: TRBD1; CDR3 DNA: TGCAGCGTTGCCACAGGGGGCTGGGACAATGAGCAGTTCTTC; CDR3 protein: CSVATGGWDNEQFF
J gene: TRBJ1-1; clone size: NA; CDR3 length: 14; V gene: TRBV6-5; D gene: NA; CDR3 DNA: TGTGCCAGCAGGCCACGTTACAGGGATAATGAAGCTTTCTTT; CDR3 protein: CASRPRYRDNEAFF
J gene: TRBJ2-7; clone size: NA; CDR3 length: 15; V gene: TRBV5-1; D gene: TRBD1; CDR3 DNA: TGCGCCAGCAGCTCTCTCAGGGGGCCCTCCTACGAGCAGTACTTC; CDR3 protein: CASSSLRGPSYEQYF
J gene: TRBJ2-1; clone size: NA; CDR3 length: 14; V gene: TRBV7-9; D gene: TRBD2; CDR3 DNA: TGTGCCAGCCACCTTAGCGGGACCTACAATGAGCAGTTCTTC; CDR3 protein: CASHLSGTYNEQFF
J gene: TRBJ2-7; clone size: NA; CDR3 length: 16; V gene: TRBV4-1; D gene: TRBD2; CDR3 DNA: TGCGCCAGCAGCCAAGGAGGAAGCGGGGATACCTACGAGCAGTACTTC; CDR3 protein: CASSQGGSGDTYEQYF
J gene: TRBJ2-5; clone size: NA; CDR3 length: 14; V gene: TRBV7-8; D gene: TRBD2; CDR3 DNA: TGTGCCAGCAGCCGTGGACTAGCGGGAGAGACCCAGTACTTC; CDR3 protein: CASSRGLAGETQYF
J gene: TRBJ2-1; clone size: once; CDR3 length: 17; V gene: TRBV27; D gene: TRBD2; CDR3 DNA: TGTGCCAGCAGTCCGATGGCCCGCGGGAGCTCCTACAATGAGCAGTTCTTC; CDR3 protein: CASSPMARGSSYNEQFF
J gene: TRBJ1-2; clone size: NA; CDR3 length: 16; V gene: TRBV7-2; D gene: TRBD1; CDR3 DNA: TGTGCCAGCAGAGGAAAAGCCGGGACAGGGGAATATGGCTACACCTTC; CDR3 protein: CASRGKAGTGEYGYTF
J gene: TRBJ2-7; clone size: few; CDR3 length: 16; V gene: TRBV10-2; D gene: NA; CDR3 DNA: TGCGCCAGCAGTGAGTACTGGGCGGGCCCTGCCTACGAGCAGTACTTC; CDR3 protein: CASSEYWAGPAYEQYF
J gene: TRBJ2-1; clone size: NA; CDR3 length: 13; V gene: TRBV29-1; D gene: NA; CDR3 DNA: TGCAGCGTTGAAGACAGGGTTAACAATGAGCAGTTCTTC; CDR3 protein: CSVEDRVNNEQFF
J gene: TRBJ2-7; clone size: once; CDR3 length: 15; V gene: TRBV27; D gene: TRBD2; CDR3 DNA: TGTGCCAGCAGTTTTACTAGCGGGAGCCCCGACGAGCAGTACTTC; CDR3 protein: CASSFTSGSPDEQYF
J gene: TRBJ2-7; clone size: NA; CDR3 length: 15; V gene: TRBV5-1; D gene: TRBD1; CDR3 DNA: TGCGCCAGCCAACAAACGGGACAGCTCTACGATGGGCAGTACTTC; CDR3 protein: CASQQTGQLYDGQYF
J gene: TRBJ2-3; clone size: NA; CDR3 length: 14; V gene: TRBV13; D gene: NA; CDR3 DNA: TGTGCCAGCAGGCCCTTTTTGAGGGATAATACGCAGTATTTT; CDR3 protein: CASRPFLRDNTQYF
J gene: TRBJ2-5; clone size: NA; CDR3 length: 15; V gene: TRBV19; D gene: TRBD2; CDR3 DNA: TGTGCCAGTAGTATAAGCGGGAGCAACGGAGAGACCCAGTACTTC; CDR3 protein: CASSISGSNGETQYF
J gene: TRBJ2-1; clone size: NA; CDR3 length: 17; V gene: TRBV28; D gene: TRBD2; CDR3 DNA: TGTGCCAGCAGTTTAATAGGGGGACTAGCGGTTTACAATGAGCAGTTCTTC; CDR3 protein: CASSLIGGLAVYNEQFF
J gene: TRBJ2-5; clone size: NA; CDR3 length: 15; V gene: TRBV30; D gene: NA; CDR3 DNA: TGTGCCTGGAGTGCAGGTGGTACAGCTACAGAGACCCAGTACTTC; CDR3 protein: CAWSAGGTATETQYF
J gene: TRBJ2-6; clone size: NA; CDR3 length: 13; V gene: TRBV19; D gene: NA; CDR3 DNA: TGTGCCGCGGCCTTCTCTGGGGCCAACGTCCTGACTTTC; CDR3 protein: CAAAFSGANVLTF
J gene: TRBJ2-1; clone size: NA; CDR3 length: 16; V gene: TRBV5-4; D gene: TRBD1; CDR3 DNA: TGTGCCAGCAGCTTAAGGGGACAGGGATCCTACAATGAGCAGTTCTTC; CDR3 protein: CASSLRGQGSYNEQFF
J gene: TRBJ1-5; clone size: NA; CDR3 length: 14; V gene: TRBV15; D gene: NA; CDR3 DNA: TGTGCCACCAGCAGAGATGTAGGGGCTCAGCCCCAGCATTTT; CDR3 protein: CATSRDVGAQPQHF
J gene: TRBJ1-2; clone size: NA; CDR3 length: 11; V gene: TRBV6-1; D gene: NA; CDR3 DNA: TGTGCCAGCATGGAAGGGGCCGGCTACACCTTC; CDR3 protein: CASMEGAGYTF
J gene: TRBJ2-5; clone size: NA; CDR3 length: 15; V gene: TRBV7-2; D gene: NA; CDR3 DNA: TGTGCCAGCAGCTTAGTGGCCAGGGATCAAGAGACCCAGTACTTC; CDR3 protein: CASSLVARDQETQYF
J gene: TRBJ2-3; clone size: NA; CDR3 length: 14; V gene: TRBV5-1; D gene: TRBD2; CDR3 DNA: TGCGCCAGCAGCTGGAGCGGGAGAGGAGATACGCAGTATTTT; CDR3 protein: CASSWSGRGDTQYF
J gene: TRBJ1-2; clone size: NA; CDR3 length: 12; V gene: TRBV2; D gene: NA; CDR3 DNA: TGTGCCAGCAGTGAAACCAGATATGGCTACACCTTC; CDR3 protein: CASSETRYGYTF
J gene: TRBJ2-7; clone size: NA; CDR3 length: 15; V gene: TRBV30; D gene: NA; CDR3 DNA: TGTGCCTGGACGGAGGGGGCGACTAGCGACTACGAGCAGTACTTC; CDR3 protein: CAWTEGATSDYEQYF
J gene: TRBJ1-2; clone size: few; CDR3 length: 15; V gene: TRBV10-3; D gene: TRBD1; CDR3 DNA: TGTGCCATCAGGGCCGGGACAGGGGGCGTCTATGGCTACACCTTC; CDR3 protein: CAIRAGTGGVYGYTF
J gene: TRBJ2-7; clone size: NA; CDR3 length: 12; V gene: TRBV7-9; D gene: NA; CDR3 DNA: TGTTCCAGCAGCTTATTAAATTCCGAGCAGTACTTC; CDR3 protein: CSSSLLNSEQYF
J gene: TRBJ2-1; clone size: medium-sized; CDR3 length: 15; V gene: TRBV27; D gene: TRBD2; CDR3 DNA: TGTGCCAGCAAAGAGGGCGGGGGGACTTACAATGAGCAGTTCTTC; CDR3 protein: CASKEGGGTYNEQFF
J gene: TRBJ2-7; clone size: NA; CDR3 length: 15; V gene: TRBV7-9; D gene: TRBD2; CDR3 DNA: TGTGCCAGCAGTTGGTGGACTAGTCCCTTCTACGAGCAGTACTTC; CDR3 protein: CASSWWTSPFYEQYF
J gene: TRBJ2-1; clone size: once; CDR3 length: 13; V gene: TRBV4-1; D gene: NA; CDR3 DNA: TGCGCCAGCAGCCAAGATGCAGACAATGAGCAGTTCTTC; CDR3 protein: CASSQDADNEQFF
J gene: TRBJ2-1; clone size: NA; CDR3 length: 14; V gene: TRBV9; D gene: TRBD2; CDR3 DNA: TGTGCCAGCAGCGGGACTAGCGGGAAGGCTGAGCAGTTCTTC; CDR3 protein: CASSGTSGKAEQFF
J gene: TRBJ1-1; clone size: NA; CDR3 length: 16; V gene: TRBV9; D gene: NA; CDR3 DNA: TGTGCCAGCAGCGTAGATCTTCAGGGGCAGAGCACTGAAGCTTTCTTT; CDR3 protein: CASSVDLQGQSTEAFF
J gene: TRBJ2-7; clone size: NA; CDR3 length: 18; V gene: TRBV7-2; D gene: TRBD2; CDR3 DNA: TGTGCCAGCAGCTTAGCACCCGCCCTAGCGGGAGGAACCTACGAGCAGTACTTC; CDR3 protein: CASSLAPALAGGTYEQYF
J gene: TRBJ2-1; clone size: once; CDR3 length: 14; V gene: TRBV6-4; D gene: NA; CDR3 DNA: TGTGCCAGCAGTGACTTCCCTAGTTCCAATGAGCAGTTCTTC; CDR3 protein: CASSDFPSSNEQFF
J gene: TRBJ2-5; clone size: once; CDR3 length: 17; V gene: TRBV25-1; D gene: NA; CDR3 DNA: TGTGCCAGCAGTGAATCCTCTTATGGATGGGCGGGGGAGACCCAGTACTTC; CDR3 protein: CASSESSYGWAGETQYF
J gene: TRBJ2-7; clone size: once; CDR3 length: 14; V gene: TRBV27; D gene: NA; CDR3 DNA: TGTGCCACCCGACGTATCGGGTCATCTTACGAGCAGTACTTC; CDR3 protein: CATRRIGSSYEQYF
J gene: TRBJ2-2; clone size: NA; CDR3 length: 17; V gene: TRBV7-9; D gene: NA; CDR3 DNA: TGTGCCAGCAGCTTAGCTGGGGAGTCAACGAACACCGGGGAGCTGTTTTTT; CDR3 protein: CASSLAGESTNTGELFF
J gene: TRBJ2-5; clone size: once; CDR3 length: 14; V gene: TRBV7-9; D gene: NA; CDR3 DNA: TGTGCCAGCAGCTCACGACAGAACCAAGAGACCCAGTACTTC; CDR3 protein: CASSSRQNQETQYF
J gene: TRBJ1-4; clone size: NA; CDR3 length: 15; V gene: TRBV5-1; D gene: TRBD1; CDR3 DNA: TGCGCCAGCAGCTTGCCGGGACAGGGGGAGGAAAAACTGTTTTTT; CDR3 protein: CASSLPGQGEEKLFF
J gene: TRBJ2-1; clone size: NA; CDR3 length: 17; V gene: TRBV11-2; D gene: TRBD2; CDR3 DNA: TGTGCCAGCAGCCAATACCGGACTAGCGGGGGTAGAAATGAGCAGTTCTTC; CDR3 protein: CASSQYRTSGGRNEQFF
J gene: TRBJ2-7; clone size: NA; CDR3 length: 13; V gene: TRBV11-3; D gene: NA; CDR3 DNA: TGTGCCAGCAGCCTTCTCTGGGAGAGCGAGCAGTACTTC; CDR3 protein: CASSLLWESEQYF
J gene: TRBJ2-6; clone size: NA; CDR3 length: 15; V gene: TRBV30; D gene: NA; CDR3 DNA: TGTGCCTGGAGTATCGAGTCTTTGGGGGCCAACGTCCTGACTTTC; CDR3 protein: CAWSIESLGANVLTF
J gene: TRBJ1-5; clone size: NA; CDR3 length: 17; V gene: TRBV2; D gene: TRBD1; CDR3 DNA: TGTGCCAGCAGTCGAACACAGGGGCGGAATAGCAATCAGCCCCAGCATTTT; CDR3 protein: CASSRTQGRNSNQPQHF
J gene: TRBJ1-5; clone size: NA; CDR3 length: 16; V gene: TRBV18; D gene: TRBD1; CDR3 DNA: TGTGCCAGCTCCCTCCGGACAGGGCATAGCAATCAGCCCCAGCATTTT; CDR3 protein: CASSLRTGHSNQPQHF
J gene: TRBJ1-5; clone size: NA; CDR3 length: 13; V gene: TRBV7-2; D gene: NA; CDR3 DNA: TGTGCCAGCAGCTTGGGGCTCCATCAGCCCCAGCATTTT; CDR3 protein: CASSLGLHQPQHF
J gene: TRBJ2-7; clone size: NA; CDR3 length: 15; V gene: TRBV4-2; D gene: TRBD2; CDR3 DNA: TGTGCCAGCAGCCAAGGCGCGGGAGGATTGGATGAGCAGTACTTC; CDR3 protein: CASSQGAGGLDEQYF
J gene: TRBJ2-1; clone size: NA; CDR3 length: 13; V gene: TRBV6-5; D gene: TRBD2; CDR3 DNA: TGTGCCAGCAGGCGGGAGCGGGGGGTACGGCAGTTCTTC; CDR3 protein: CASRRERGVRQFF
J gene: TRBJ1-2; clone size: NA; CDR3 length: 14; V gene: TRBV7-2; D gene: NA; CDR3 DNA: TGTGCCAGCAGCTTAGTTGGGGCAGGGGTCGGCTACACCTTC; CDR3 protein: CASSLVGAGVGYTF
J gene: TRBJ2-1; clone size: NA; CDR3 length: 16; V gene: TRBV6-1; D gene: TRBD2; CDR3 DNA: TGTGCCAGCAGTGGACTAGCGGGAGGGCCGGGAAATGAGCAGTTCTTC; CDR3 protein: CASSGLAGGPGNEQFF
J gene: TRBJ2-7; clone size: NA; CDR3 length: 16; V gene: TRBV13; D gene: TRBD2; CDR3 DNA: TGTGCCAGCAGCAGACCTTCGACTAGCGGTGCCTACGAGCAGTACTTC; CDR3 protein: CASSRPSTSGAYEQYF